The rows below give T cell receptor beta chains drawn from one sample of a study of control samples from healthy donors and cancer patients. The method was immunoSEQ multiplex PCR; TCRdb's version includes in-frame clones alone and lacks a portion of them. Among about 180,000 clones listed, more than 80% were seen once. The sequencing sample was made of blood. The receptors stem from a man aged 25 to 40 in good health. Both conserved end residues are part of each CDR3. A D gene is named only where the DNA matches it firmly. Where a row states a size, it is once, few, many or the class of an expanded clone; other rows omit it.

d_call	j_call	v_call	clone_size	cdr3_aa	cdr3_nt
NA	TRBJ2-3	TRBV4-2	once	CASSQDLGRSTDTQYF	TGTGCCAGCAGCCAAGATCTAGGGAGGAGCACAGATACGCAGTATTTT
NA	TRBJ1-4	TRBV5-6	once	CASSFGGTTNEKLFF	TGTGCCAGCAGCTTCGGGGGAACAACTAATGAAAAACTGTTTTTT
NA	TRBJ1-2	TRBV21-1	NA	CASSKYRDRGSGGYTF	TGTGCCAGCAGCAAATACCGGGACAGGGGATCCGGGGGCTACACCTTC
TRBD1	TRBJ2-5	TRBV5-1	NA	CASSQGAGQETQYF	TGCGCCAGCAGCCAGGGGGCGGGCCAAGAGACCCAGTACTTC
NA	TRBJ1-1	TRBV7-3	NA	CASSFGGLGNTEAFF	TGTGCCAGCAGCTTCGGGGGGCTTGGGAACACTGAAGCTTTCTTT
NA	TRBJ2-6	TRBV29-1	NA	CSVSAFGSSGANVLTF	TGCAGCGTTTCAGCTTTTGGTAGCTCTGGGGCCAACGTCCTGACTTTC
NA	TRBJ1-2	TRBV19	NA	CASRAQDRKGGYGYTF	TGTGCCAGTAGAGCCCAGGACCGGAAGGGAGGATATGGCTACACCTTC
NA	TRBJ2-5	TRBV9	NA	CASSVAIQETQYF	TGTGCCAGCAGCGTGGCCATTCAAGAGACCCAGTACTTC
NA	TRBJ1-4	TRBV30	NA	CAWSRSNEKLFF	TGTGCCTGGAGCAGGTCAAATGAAAAACTGTTTTTT
TRBD2	TRBJ2-1	TRBV5-1	once	CASYSGRTGYNEQFF	TGCGCCAGTTATAGCGGGAGGACCGGCTACAATGAGCAGTTCTTC
NA	TRBJ1-5	TRBV2	NA	CASSSWGNQPQHF	TGTGCCAGCAGTTCGTGGGGCAATCAGCCCCAGCATTTT
NA	TRBJ1-1	TRBV29-1	few	CSVEGHQNTEAFF	TGCAGCGTTGAGGGACACCAGAACACTGAAGCTTTCTTT
TRBD1	TRBJ1-6	TRBV5-5	NA	CASSTGTGSMGNSPLHF	TGTGCCAGCAGCACCGGGACAGGGAGTATGGGTAATTCACCCCTCCACTTT
NA	TRBJ1-3	TRBV3-1/TRBV3-2	once	CASSQGSLGNTIYF	TGTGCCAGCAGCCAAGGGTCACTTGGAAACACCATATATTTT
TRBD1	TRBJ2-2	TRBV2	NA	CASSTTGTGTTGELFF	TGTGCCAGCAGTACCACCGGGACAGGGACCACCGGGGAGCTGTTTTTT
NA	TRBJ2-6	TRBV7-2	once	CASSFRGATGANVLTF	TGTGCCAGCAGCTTCCGGGGGGCTACTGGGGCCAACGTCCTGACTTTC
NA	TRBJ1-2	TRBV2	NA	CASITNREWSGYTF	TGTGCCAGCATCACAAACAGGGAGTGGAGTGGCTACACCTTC
NA	TRBJ2-2	TRBV19	NA	CASSISGGGTGELFF	TGTGCCAGTAGTATCTCCGGGGGAGGCACCGGGGAGCTGTTTTTT
NA	TRBJ1-1	TRBV7-9	NA	CASSQPGIEAFF	TGTGCCAGCAGCCAGCCCGGGATCGAAGCTTTCTTT
NA	TRBJ2-7	TRBV27	once	CASRGGYSYEQYF	TGTGCCAGCAGGGGGGGTTACTCCTACGAGCAGTACTTC
NA	TRBJ1-5	TRBV11-2	NA	CASSPRAGKHSNQPQHF	TGTGCCAGCAGCCCAAGGGCGGGCAAACATAGCAATCAGCCCCAGCATTTT
NA	TRBJ2-7	TRBV7-9	NA	CASSLGTASHEQYF	TGTGCCAGCAGTTTAGGGACGGCCTCCCACGAGCAGTACTTC
TRBD1	TRBJ2-5	TRBV7-2	once	CASSLPLGTGGETQYF	TGTGCCAGCAGCCTCCCCCTCGGGACAGGGGGAGAGACCCAGTACTTC
NA	TRBJ1-1	TRBV10-3	NA	CAISARGSNTEAFF	TGTGCCATCAGTGCCAGGGGCTCGAACACTGAAGCTTTCTTT
TRBD2	TRBJ2-1	TRBV3-1/TRBV3-2	NA	CASSLLAGGGDEQFF	TGTGCCAGCAGCCTACTAGCGGGGGGGGGAGATGAGCAGTTCTTC
NA	TRBJ1-1	TRBV5-6	NA	CASRSYGAVAEAFF	TGTGCCAGCAGATCTTACGGGGCAGTAGCTGAAGCTTTCTTT
NA	TRBJ2-3	TRBV6-2/TRBV6-3	NA	CASSYPIWGTDTQYF	TGTGCCAGCAGTTACCCTATATGGGGCACAGATACGCAGTATTTT
NA	TRBJ2-1	TRBV27	NA	CASSNPPTRYNEQFF	TGTGCCAGCAGTAACCCTCCGACTAGATACAATGAGCAGTTCTTC
TRBD1	TRBJ1-6	TRBV13	NA	CASSPDRAPNSPLHF	TGTGCCAGCAGCCCGGACAGGGCCCCTAATTCACCCCTCCACTTT
NA	TRBJ1-4	TRBV4-1	once	CASSQGAELFF	TGCGCCAGCAGCCAAGGGGCGGAACTGTTTTTT
NA	TRBJ1-2	TRBV4-1	NA	CASSLAGKTLVGYTF	TGCGCCAGCAGCCTCGCGGGGAAGACCCTAGTTGGCTACACCTTC
NA	TRBJ1-2	TRBV5-8	NA	CASSLASAGYTF	TGTGCCAGCAGCTTGGCGTCGGCTGGCTACACCTTC
NA	TRBJ2-1	TRBV9	NA	CASSVEGANNEQFF	TGTGCCAGCAGCGTAGAGGGAGCCAACAATGAGCAGTTCTTC
TRBD2	TRBJ2-7	TRBV9	NA	CASSPIAGGPYEQYF	TGTGCCAGCAGCCCAATAGCGGGGGGACCTTACGAGCAGTACTTC
NA	TRBJ1-1	TRBV6-1	NA	CASSDRVATFF	TGTGCCAGCAGTGATAGGGTTGCAACTTTCTTT
TRBD2	TRBJ2-7	TRBV25-1	NA	CASSDTGGAAYEQYF	TGTGCCAGCAGTGATACGGGAGGGGCCGCCTACGAGCAGTACTTC
NA	TRBJ2-4	TRBV7-9	NA	CASSLTADIQYF	TGTGCCAGCAGCTTAACCGCAGACATTCAGTACTTC
NA	TRBJ2-7	TRBV30	NA	CAWSPPGGGIGEQYF	TGTGCCTGGAGTCCCCCTGGTGGGGGAATTGGCGAGCAGTACTTC
NA	TRBJ2-3	TRBV28	NA	CASSPRGADTQYF	TGTGCCAGCAGTCCGAGGGGTGCAGATACGCAGTATTTT
TRBD2	TRBJ2-1	TRBV9	NA	CASSEGTSGGANEQFF	TGTGCCAGCAGCGAAGGGACTAGCGGGGGGGCCAATGAGCAGTTCTTC
NA	TRBJ2-1	TRBV30	once	CAWNVALSYNEQFF	TGTGCCTGGAACGTAGCGCTCTCCTACAATGAGCAGTTCTTC
TRBD1	TRBJ1-5	TRBV19	NA	CASGSTGPEPQHF	TGTGCCAGTGGATCGACAGGGCCGGAGCCCCAGCATTTT
NA	TRBJ2-2	TRBV7-9	NA	CASSLSVIKTGNTGELFF	TGTGCCAGCAGCTTATCCGTAATCAAGACAGGGAACACCGGGGAGCTGTTTTTT
TRBD2	TRBJ2-5	TRBV7-2	NA	CASSLGGRVETQYF	TGTGCCAGCAGCTTAGGTGGGAGGGTGGAGACCCAGTACTTC
TRBD1	TRBJ1-2	TRBV19	NA	CASSISGTGNYGYTF	TGTGCCAGTAGTATTTCCGGGACAGGGAACTATGGCTACACCTTC